This T cell receptor beta chain was sequenced in a study of T cells in localized non-small cell lung cancer. General study results and limits: Of the top 100 tumor clones, median roughly 60 were in adjacent lung, approximately 28 among its top 100. One tumor region alone was sequenced, and heterogeneity therefore remains possible. Higher adjacent-lung clonality was associated with shorter survival.

Germline loops: CDR1 MDHEN, CDR2 SYDVKM. The length of the CDR3 is 14 residues. J was trimmed by 8 bases and V by 6 bases; bases with no gene match: 12. Concerning this clone: Its antigen is not known.

Using immunoSEQ multiplex PCR, the repertoire was profiled, and TCRdb retains in-frame clones only, with some absent. The sample contains 90,000 to 100,000 clones, roughly 88% of which appear only once. The sequencing here drew on PBMCs, taken before any cancer treatment. The receptor's source is a woman between 35 and 70 years old with stage II squamous cell lung carcinoma. This chain uses TRBV28 with TRBJ1-2; 7 positions agree with TRBD1. In nucleotides, the CDR3 is TGTGCCAGCAGAGTCGGACAGGTCCGAGGAGGCTACACCTTC. Translating gives CASRVGQVRGGYTF.